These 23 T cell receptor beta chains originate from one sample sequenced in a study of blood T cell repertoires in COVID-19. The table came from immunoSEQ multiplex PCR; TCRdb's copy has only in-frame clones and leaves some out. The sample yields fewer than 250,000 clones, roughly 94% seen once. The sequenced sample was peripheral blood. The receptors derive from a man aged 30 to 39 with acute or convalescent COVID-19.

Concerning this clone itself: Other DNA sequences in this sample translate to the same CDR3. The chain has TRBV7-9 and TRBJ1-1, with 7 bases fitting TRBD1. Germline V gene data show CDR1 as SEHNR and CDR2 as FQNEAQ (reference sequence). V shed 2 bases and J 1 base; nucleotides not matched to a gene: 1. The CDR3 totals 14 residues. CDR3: CASSLRTGNTEAFF. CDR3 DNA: TGTGCCAGCAGCTTAAGGACAGGGAACACTGAAGCTTTCTTT.

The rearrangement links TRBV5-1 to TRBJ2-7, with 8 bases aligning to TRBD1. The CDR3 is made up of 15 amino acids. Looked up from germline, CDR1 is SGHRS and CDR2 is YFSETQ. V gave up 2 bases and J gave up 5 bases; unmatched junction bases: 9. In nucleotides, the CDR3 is TGCGCCAGCAGCTTTGGGGACAGGTCTGCGGACGAGCAGTACTTC. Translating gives CASSFGDRSADEQYF.

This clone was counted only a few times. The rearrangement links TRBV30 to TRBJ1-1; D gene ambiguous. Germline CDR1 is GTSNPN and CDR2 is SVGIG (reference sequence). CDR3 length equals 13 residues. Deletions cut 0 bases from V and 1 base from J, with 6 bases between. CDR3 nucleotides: TGTGCCTGGAGTGTACTCTCGAACACTGAAGCTTTCTTT. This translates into CAWSVLSNTEAFF.

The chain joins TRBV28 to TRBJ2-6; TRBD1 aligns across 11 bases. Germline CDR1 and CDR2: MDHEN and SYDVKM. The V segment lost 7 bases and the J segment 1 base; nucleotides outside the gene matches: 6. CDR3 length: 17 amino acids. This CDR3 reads CASTGTGGLSGANVLTF. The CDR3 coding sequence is TGTGCCAGCACCGGGACAGGGGGTTTATCTGGGGCCAACGTCCTGACTTTC.

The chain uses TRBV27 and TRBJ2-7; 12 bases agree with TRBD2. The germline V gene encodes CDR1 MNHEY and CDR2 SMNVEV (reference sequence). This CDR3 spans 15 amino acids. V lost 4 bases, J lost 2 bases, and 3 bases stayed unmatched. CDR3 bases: TGTGCCAGCAGTTCAGGACTAGCGGGACCCTACGAGCAGTACTTC. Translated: CASSSGLAGPYEQYF.

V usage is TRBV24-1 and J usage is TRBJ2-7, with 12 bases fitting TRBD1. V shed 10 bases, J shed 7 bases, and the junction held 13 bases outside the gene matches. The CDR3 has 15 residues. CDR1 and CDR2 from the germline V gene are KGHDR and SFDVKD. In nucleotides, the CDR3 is TGTGCCACTCAGGGGGGACAGGGGGCCATCTCGGAGCAGTACTTC. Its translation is CATQGGQGAISEQYF.

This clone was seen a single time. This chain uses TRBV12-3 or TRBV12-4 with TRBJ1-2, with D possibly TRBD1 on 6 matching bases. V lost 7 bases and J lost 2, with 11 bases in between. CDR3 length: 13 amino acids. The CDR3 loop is CASNPGGNYGYTF. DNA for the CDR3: TGTGCCAGCAACCCTGGGGGCAACTATGGCTACACCTTC.

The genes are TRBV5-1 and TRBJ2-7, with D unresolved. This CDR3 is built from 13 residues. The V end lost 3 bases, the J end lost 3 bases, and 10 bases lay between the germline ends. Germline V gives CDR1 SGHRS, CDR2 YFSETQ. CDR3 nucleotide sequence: TGCGCCAGCAGCTCGGGTCCACACTACGAGCAGTACTTC. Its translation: CASSSGPHYEQYF.

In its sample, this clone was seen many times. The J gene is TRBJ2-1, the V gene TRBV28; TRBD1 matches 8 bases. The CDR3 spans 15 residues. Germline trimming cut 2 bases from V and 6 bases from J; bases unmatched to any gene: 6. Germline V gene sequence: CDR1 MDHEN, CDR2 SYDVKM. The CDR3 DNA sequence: TGTGCCAGCAGTTTAATACAGGGGGTGATCAATGAGCAGTTCTTC. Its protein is CASSLIQGVINEQFF.

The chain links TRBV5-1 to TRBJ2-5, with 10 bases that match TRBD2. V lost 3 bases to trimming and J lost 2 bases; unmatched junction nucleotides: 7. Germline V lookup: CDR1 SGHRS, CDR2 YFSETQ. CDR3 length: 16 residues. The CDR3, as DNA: TGCGCCAGCAGCTCCTCACCGACTAGCGGGCAAGAGACCCAGTACTTC. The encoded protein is CASSSSPTSGQETQYF.

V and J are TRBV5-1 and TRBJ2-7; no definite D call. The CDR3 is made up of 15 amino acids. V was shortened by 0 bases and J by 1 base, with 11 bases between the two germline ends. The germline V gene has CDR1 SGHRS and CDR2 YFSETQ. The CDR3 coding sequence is TGCGCCAGCAGCTTGGGTATAACTACTTCCTACGAGCAGTACTTC. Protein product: CASSLGITTSYEQYF.

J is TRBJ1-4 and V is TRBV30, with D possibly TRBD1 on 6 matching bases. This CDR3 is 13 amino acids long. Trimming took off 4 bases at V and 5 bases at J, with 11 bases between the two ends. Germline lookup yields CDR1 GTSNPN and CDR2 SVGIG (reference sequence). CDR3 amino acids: CAWNQGLNEKLFF. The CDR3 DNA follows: TGTGCCTGGAATCAGGGGTTGAATGAAAAACTGTTTTTT. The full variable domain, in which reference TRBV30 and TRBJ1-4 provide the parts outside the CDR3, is SQTIHQWPATLVQPVGSPLSLECTVEGTSNPNLYWYRQAAGRGLQLLFYSVGIGQISSEVPQNLSASRPQDRQFILSSKKLLLSDSGFYLCAWNQGLNEKLFFGSGTQLSVL.

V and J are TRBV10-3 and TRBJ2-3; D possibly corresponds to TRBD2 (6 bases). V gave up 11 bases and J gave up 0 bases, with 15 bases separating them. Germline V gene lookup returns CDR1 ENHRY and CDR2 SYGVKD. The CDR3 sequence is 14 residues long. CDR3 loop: CAAGRDSSTDTQYF. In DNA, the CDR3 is TGTGCCGCGGGACGGGACTCGAGCACAGATACGCAGTATTTT.

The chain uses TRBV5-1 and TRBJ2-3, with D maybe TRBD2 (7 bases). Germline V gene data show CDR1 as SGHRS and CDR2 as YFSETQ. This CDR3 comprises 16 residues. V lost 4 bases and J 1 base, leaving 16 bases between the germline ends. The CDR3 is CASSPGGGAGTDTQYF. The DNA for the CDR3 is TGCGCCAGCAGCCCTGGGGGGGGCGCGGGCACAGATACGCAGTATTTT.

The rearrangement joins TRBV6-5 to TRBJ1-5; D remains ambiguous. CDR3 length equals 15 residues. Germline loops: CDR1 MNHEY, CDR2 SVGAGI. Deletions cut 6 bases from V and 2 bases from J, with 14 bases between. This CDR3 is CASSLQKTGNQPQHF. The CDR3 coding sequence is TGTGCCAGCAGCTTACAGAAGACGGGCAATCAGCCCCAGCATTTT.

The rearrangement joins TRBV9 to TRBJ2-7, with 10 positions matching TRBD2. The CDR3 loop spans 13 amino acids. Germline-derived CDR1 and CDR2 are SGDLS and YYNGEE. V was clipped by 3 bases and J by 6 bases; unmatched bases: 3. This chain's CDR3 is CASSGWTSGEQYF. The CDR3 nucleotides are TGTGCCAGCAGCGGATGGACTAGCGGCGAGCAGTACTTC. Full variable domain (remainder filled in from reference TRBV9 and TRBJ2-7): DSGVTQTPKHLITATGQRVTLRCSPRSGDLSVYWYQQSLDQGLQFLIQYYNGEERAKGNILERFSAQQFPDLHSELNLSSLELGDSALYFCASSGWTSGEQYFGPGTRLTVT.

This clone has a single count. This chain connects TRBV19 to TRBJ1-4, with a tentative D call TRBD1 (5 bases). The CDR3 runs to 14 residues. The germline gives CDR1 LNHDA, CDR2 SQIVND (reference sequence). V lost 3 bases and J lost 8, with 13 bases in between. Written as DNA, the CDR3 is TGTGCCAGTAGTATGGTAGGGGATTTAGAAAAACTGTTTTTT. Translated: CASSMVGDLEKLFF.

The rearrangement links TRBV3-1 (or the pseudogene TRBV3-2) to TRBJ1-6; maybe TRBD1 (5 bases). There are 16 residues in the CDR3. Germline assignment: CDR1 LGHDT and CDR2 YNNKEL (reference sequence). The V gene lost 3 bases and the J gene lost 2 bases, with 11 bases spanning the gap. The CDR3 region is CASSHRGIPYNSPLHF. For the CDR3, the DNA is TGTGCCAGCAGCCATCGGGGGATCCCCTATAATTCACCCCTCCACTTT.

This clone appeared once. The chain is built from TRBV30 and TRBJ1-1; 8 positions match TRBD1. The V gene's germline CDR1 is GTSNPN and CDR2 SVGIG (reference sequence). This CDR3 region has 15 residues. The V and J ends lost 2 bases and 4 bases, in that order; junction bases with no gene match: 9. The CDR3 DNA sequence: TGTGCCTGGAGTTCTGGACAGGGACGAGGCACTGAAGCTTTCTTT. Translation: CAWSSGQGRGTEAFF.

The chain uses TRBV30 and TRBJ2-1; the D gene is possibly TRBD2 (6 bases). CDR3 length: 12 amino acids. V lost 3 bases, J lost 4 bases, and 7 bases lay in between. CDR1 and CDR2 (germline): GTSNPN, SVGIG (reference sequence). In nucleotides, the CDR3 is TGTGCCTGGAGCGGGGGATACAATGAGCAGTTCTTC. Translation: CAWSGGYNEQFF.

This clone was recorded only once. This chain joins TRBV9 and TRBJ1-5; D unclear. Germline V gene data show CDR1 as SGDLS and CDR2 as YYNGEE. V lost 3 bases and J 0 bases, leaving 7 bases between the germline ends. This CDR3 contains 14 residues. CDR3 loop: CASSATNSNQPQHF. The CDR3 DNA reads TGTGCCAGCAGCGCGACTAATAGCAATCAGCCCCAGCATTTT.

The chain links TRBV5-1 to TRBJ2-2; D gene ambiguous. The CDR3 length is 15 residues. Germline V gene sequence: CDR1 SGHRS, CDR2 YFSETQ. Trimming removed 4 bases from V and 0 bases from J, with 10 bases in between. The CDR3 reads CASSRGLANTGELFF. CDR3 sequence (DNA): TGCGCCAGCAGCCGCGGCCTAGCGAACACCGGGGAGCTGTTTTTT.

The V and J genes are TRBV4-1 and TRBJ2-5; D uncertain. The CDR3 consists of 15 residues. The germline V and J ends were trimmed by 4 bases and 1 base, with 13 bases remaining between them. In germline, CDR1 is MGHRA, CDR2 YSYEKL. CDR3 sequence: CASSRSLAAQETQYF. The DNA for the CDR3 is TGCGCCAGCAGCCGGAGCTTGGCGGCCCAAGAGACCCAGTACTTC.